These 32 T cell receptor beta chains were all obtained from the same sample, sequenced in a study of cytomegalovirus exposure and HLA in healthy donors. Vbeta (60) and Jbeta (13) primers were used in the PCR. Data came from immunoSEQ multiplex PCR; TCRdb stores just in-frame clones and leaves some out. The data contain around 98,000 clones, approximately 75% of them singletons. Material for sequencing was PBMCs. The receptor set was obtained from a woman aged 35 to 49 in good health and CMV-seronegative.

This chain links TRBV5-4 with TRBJ1-1, with 10 bases fitting TRBD1. This CDR3 contains 13 residues. The junction had 5 bases not matched to a gene; V was cut back by 5 bases and J by 7 bases. Germline V gene data show CDR1 as SGHNT and CDR2 as YYREEE (reference sequence). The CDR3 sequence is CASSSGQGIEAFF. CDR3 nucleotides: TGTGCCAGCAGTTCGGGACAGGGGATTGAAGCTTTCTTT. The full variable domain, its missing parts supplied by reference TRBV5-4 and TRBJ1-1, is ETGVTQSPTHLIKTRGQQVTLRCSSQSGHNTVSWYQQALGQGPQFIFQYYREEENGRGNFPPRFSGLQFPNYSSELNVNALELDDSALYLCASSSGQGIEAFFGQGTRLTVV.

This chain uses TRBV5-1 with TRBJ2-5, with D perhaps TRBD2 (5 bases). The V end was cut by 0 bases, the J end by 3 bases, with 6 bases between. This CDR3 contains 13 residues. CDR1 is SGHRS and CDR2 is YFSETQ in the germline V gene. The CDR3 DNA sequence: TGCGCCAGCAGCTTGGGAGGGAAAGAGACCCAGTACTTC. This codes for CASSLGGKETQYF. Looking up the rest from reference TRBV5-1 and TRBJ2-5 gives the full variable domain: KAGVTQTPRYLIKTRGQQVTLSCSPISGHRSVSWYQQTPGQGLQFLFEYFSETQRNKGNFPGRFSGRQFSNSRSEMNVSTLELGDSALYLCASSLGGKETQYFGPGTRLLVL.

The rearrangement joins TRBV9 to TRBJ2-2, with D perhaps matching TRBD1 (6 bases). Trimming stripped 3 bases from V and 0 bases from J, with 12 bases between. From germline, CDR1 is SGDLS and CDR2 YYNGEE. This CDR3 is built from 16 residues. The CDR3 bases are TGTGCCAGCAGCGGACAGGTTCTCCCGAACACCGGGGAGCTGTTTTTT. Encoded protein: CASSGQVLPNTGELFF.

J is TRBJ2-2 and V is TRBV14; unclear D gene. The CDR3 runs to 11 residues. V dropped 5 bases and J dropped 7 bases, with 5 bases sitting between them. Germline-derived CDR1 and CDR2 are SGHDN and FVKESK. The CDR3 region is CASSLYGELFF. The CDR3 DNA reads as TGTGCCAGCAGCTTGTACGGGGAGCTGTTTTTT. Drawing the rest from reference TRBV14 and TRBJ2-2, the complete variable domain is EAGVTQFPSHSVIEKGQTVTLRCDPISGHDNLYWYRRVMGKEIKFLLHFVKESKQDESGMPNNRFLAERTGGTYSTLKVQPAELEDSGVYFCASSLYGELFFGEGSRLTVL.

This chain links TRBV5-4 with TRBJ1-6; D is unresolved. Germline loops: CDR1 SGHNT, CDR2 YYREEE (reference sequence). V lost 7 bases to trimming and J lost 7 bases, with 12 bases between them. The CDR3 has 13 amino acids. DNA for the CDR3: TGTGCCAGCGCAAGGACGGGAAATTCACCCCTCCACTTT. Protein: CASARTGNSPLHF.

The chain uses TRBV30 and TRBJ2-7; TRBD1 agrees at 10 bases. The ends lost 5 bases at V and 9 bases at J; junction bases unmatched: 13. The germline gives CDR1 GTSNPN, CDR2 SVGIG (reference sequence). The CDR3 has 14 residues. Written as DNA, the CDR3 is TGTGCCTGGGAGACCGGGACAGGGGTTTTAGGGCAGTACTTC. It translates to CAWETGTGVLGQYF. Using reference TRBV30 and TRBJ2-7 for the parts outside the CDR3, the full variable domain is SQTIHQWPATLVQPVGSPLSLECTVEGTSNPNLYWYRQAAGRGLQLLFYSVGIGQISSEVPQNLSASRPQDRQFILSSKKLLLSDSGFYLCAWETGTGVLGQYFGPGTRLTVT.

This clone has a count of ten or more. CDR3 coding DNA: TGTGCCAGCAGCCTACTAGCGGGGGGTACCTACAATGAGCAGTTCTTC. It yields the protein CASSLLAGGTYNEQFF. The chain has TRBV14 and TRBJ2-1, with 12 bases that match TRBD2. J lost 2 bases, V lost 4 bases, and 3 bases had no gene match. The CDR3 spans 16 residues. Germline CDR1 SGHDN, CDR2 FVKESK.

This clone was counted between two and nine times. The V and J genes are TRBV29-1 and TRBJ1-5, with D tentatively TRBD1 (5 bases). Trimming shortened V by 4 bases and J by 7 bases, and 11 bases separated the two germline ends. The CDR3 spans 12 residues. Germline lookup yields CDR1 SQVTM and CDR2 ANQGSEA. The DNA for the CDR3 is TGCAGCGTTGGGGGCATTGGACAGCCCCAGCATTTT. Its translation: CSVGGIGQPQHF.

The V call is TRBV7-9, the J call TRBJ1-5; tentative D call: TRBD1 (5 bases). Trimming took 0 bases from V and 5 from J, leaving 14 bases between them. In germline, CDR1 is SEHNR, CDR2 FQNEAQ (reference sequence). CDR3 length: 16 amino acids. The CDR3 nucleotides read TGTGCCAGCAGCTTAGCGGCTTGGGGCCCGGATCAGCCCCAGCATTTT. Protein product: CASSLAAWGPDQPQHF.

The chain is built from TRBV5-6 and TRBJ1-3; D unclear. The CDR3 runs 16 residues. V was pared by 2 bases and J by 1 base, with 13 bases between. Germline loops: CDR1 SGHDT, CDR2 YYEEEE. The CDR3, as DNA: TGTGCCAGCAGCTTACGGGGTACTGATTCTGGAAACACCATATATTTT. The encoded protein is CASSLRGTDSGNTIYF.

CDR3 sequence reads: CASSEFEQNTEAFF. DNA for the CDR3: TGTGCCAGCAGTGAATTCGAACAGAACACTGAAGCTTTCTTT. The rearrangement links TRBV2 to TRBJ1-1; D is uncertain. This CDR3 has 14 amino acids. The V and J ends lost 2 bases and 1 base respectively, with 8 bases between them. Looked up from germline, CDR1 is SNHLY and CDR2 is FYNNEI. Complete variable domain (other parts from reference TRBV2 and TRBJ1-1): EPEVTQTPSHQVTQMGQEVILRCVPISNHLYFYWYRQILGQKVEFLVSFYNNEISEKSEIFDDQFSVERPDGSNFTLKIRSTKLEDSAMYFCASSEFEQNTEAFFGQGTRLTVV.

The chain is built from TRBV11-2 and TRBJ2-7; 10 nucleotides line up with TRBD2. This CDR3 is built from 14 residues. Germline V gene sequence: CDR1 SGHAT, CDR2 FQNNGV. Trimming took 5 bases from V and 3 from J; bases not matched to a gene: 4. CDR3 DNA: TGTGCCAGCAGCCGAGCGGGGGGGAACTACGAGCAGTACTTC. Amino acid sequence: CASSRAGGNYEQYF.

The chain recombines TRBV27 with TRBJ1-2; the D is unclear. CDR3 length: 13 amino acids. V was trimmed by 6 bases and J by 0 bases, leaving 8 bases between them. Germline CDR1 MNHEY, CDR2 SMNVEV (reference sequence). CDR3 residues: CASSKQPNYGYTF. CDR3 bases: TGTGCCAGCAGCAAACAGCCTAACTATGGCTACACCTTC.

The V gene is TRBV6-5, the J gene TRBJ1-5; 7 bases fit TRBD1. Germline V CDR1 and CDR2: MNHEY, SVGAGI. This CDR3 is built from 13 residues. V lost 10 bases to trimming and J lost 2 bases; unmatched junction nucleotides: 5. The CDR3 reads CATGGQGNQPQHF. DNA for the CDR3: TGTGCCACTGGAGGACAGGGCAATCAGCCCCAGCATTTT.

The V gene is TRBV5-4, the J gene TRBJ2-5; the D is unclear. V lost 4 bases, J lost 5 bases, and 15 bases lay in between. CDR3 size: 14 residues. The germline V gene has CDR1 SGHNT and CDR2 YYREEE (reference sequence). CDR3 sequence reads: CASSPTVTEETQYF. CDR3 nucleotide sequence: TGTGCCAGCAGCCCCACGGTAACGGAGGAGACCCAGTACTTC.

DNA of the CDR3: TGTGCCAGCAGCCCGGGACTAGCGGGGGGGAAAGAGACCCAGTACTTC. Translation gives CASSPGLAGGKETQYF. This sequence joins TRBV7-2 and TRBJ2-5; 16 nucleotides line up with TRBD2. This CDR3 contains 16 residues. Germline V CDR1 and CDR2: SGHTA, FQGNSA. Trimming took 5 bases from V and 3 from J; bases not matched to a gene: 3.

The chain recombines TRBV2 with TRBJ1-5, with D uncertain. V was trimmed by 4 bases and J by 0 bases, leaving 16 bases between them. Germline assignment: CDR1 SNHLY and CDR2 FYNNEI. The CDR3 is 17 amino acids. This CDR3 reads CASSGPEQIYSNQPQHF. As DNA, the CDR3 is TGTGCCAGCAGTGGTCCGGAACAGATTTATAGCAATCAGCCCCAGCATTTT.

This chain joins TRBV9 and TRBJ2-3; 11 nucleotides agree with TRBD2. J gave up 6 bases and V 1 base, and 7 bases lay outside the gene matches. The CDR3 is 16 residues long. Germline V gene data show CDR1 as SGDLS and CDR2 as YYNGEE. In DNA form, the CDR3 reads TGTGCCAGCAGCGTACTAGCGGGGGGCTCGCTGGATACGCAGTATTTT. Protein product: CASSVLAGGSLDTQYF.

This clone has a handful of counts. This chain joins TRBV7-9 and TRBJ1-1; 7 bases match TRBD1. V dropped 5 bases and J dropped 1; count of bases not matched to a gene: 7. Germline CDR1 and CDR2: SEHNR and FQNEAQ (reference sequence). CDR3 size: 15 residues. CDR3 DNA: TGTGCCAGCAGCGAACAGGGGAGGCCGAACACTGAAGCTTTCTTT. Its translation is CASSEQGRPNTEAFF.

A note on this clone: One end of the junction does not line up with germline, which may come from a read error. The chain couples TRBV7-9 to TRBJ1-2, with TRBD1 identical over 8 bases. The V gene's germline CDR1 is SEHNR and CDR2 FQNEAQ (reference sequence). The CDR3 runs to 13 residues. Here the CDR3 DNA reads TGTTCCAGCAGCTTGAGCGGACAGGGAGGCTACACCTTC. It codes for CSSSLSGQGGYTF.

The chain couples TRBV2 to TRBJ2-3; maybe TRBD1 (5 bases). The germline CDR1 and CDR2 sequences are SNHLY and FYNNEI. The CDR3 is made up of 14 amino acids. V was cut by 9 bases and J by 5 bases, with 18 bases left in between. The CDR3 protein is CARGGTGGKDTQYF. The CDR3 DNA is TGTGCCAGAGGCGGAACAGGTGGTAAAGATACGCAGTATTTT.

This chain joins TRBV9 and TRBJ1-1, with D unresolved. V lost 0 bases to trimming and J lost 8 bases, with 11 bases between them. The length of the CDR3 is 13 residues. Per germline, CDR1 SGDLS and CDR2 YYNGEE. The CDR3: CASSVGGRREAFF. The DNA of the CDR3 is TGTGCCAGCAGCGTAGGAGGGAGAAGGGAAGCTTTCTTT.

The rearrangement uses TRBV19 and TRBJ2-1; D is ambiguous. The V gene's germline CDR1 is LNHDA and CDR2 SQIVND (reference sequence). The CDR3 loop spans 15 amino acids. Between the trimmed V and J ends, which lost 4 bases and 3 bases, there was a span of 13 bases. The CDR3 loop reads CASSTSRSGYNEQFF. CDR3 DNA: TGTGCCAGTAGTACGTCTCGGTCGGGCTACAATGAGCAGTTCTTC.

The count of this clone is one. The chain is built from TRBV5-1 and TRBJ2-2, with 8 bases that match TRBD2. This CDR3 contains 18 residues. V lost 4 bases, J lost 4 bases, and 15 bases stayed unmatched. Germline V lookup: CDR1 SGHRS, CDR2 YFSETQ. CDR3 loop: CASSPRPGTRSVTGELFF. The CDR3 region has the DNA TGCGCCAGCAGCCCGAGACCCGGGACTAGATCGGTCACCGGGGAGCTGTTTTTT. Together with reference TRBV5-1 and TRBJ2-2, the CDR3 gives the full variable domain: KAGVTQTPRYLIKTRGQQVTLSCSPISGHRSVSWYQQTPGQGLQFLFEYFSETQRNKGNFPGRFSGRQFSNSRSEMNVSTLELGDSALYLCASSPRPGTRSVTGELFFGEGSRLTVL.

The chain couples TRBV5-1 to TRBJ2-7; possibly TRBD2 for D (7 bases). The length of the CDR3 is 17 residues. V was clipped by 0 bases and J by 4 bases, with 20 bases between them. The germline V gene has CDR1 SGHRS and CDR2 YFSETQ. The chain's CDR3 is CASSLAFGGAVGYEQYF. The CDR3, as DNA: TGCGCCAGCAGCTTGGCCTTTGGGGGGGCAGTGGGTTACGAGCAGTACTTC.

The V call is TRBV2, the J call TRBJ1-5; D gene unclear. The V gene lost 8 bases and the J gene lost 6 bases, with 11 bases spanning the gap. The CDR3 is 12 residues long. Germline-derived CDR1 and CDR2 are SNHLY and FYNNEI. The CDR3 here is CASSSLFQPQHF. The DNA of the CDR3 is TGTGCCAGCTCCTCCCTATTTCAGCCCCAGCATTTT.

The chain combines TRBV10-3 with TRBJ1-1; 9 positions match TRBD1. Germline CDR1 and CDR2: ENHRY and SYGVKD. Trimming cost V 10 bases and J 0 bases; bases outside gene matches: 9. The CDR3 is made up of 15 amino acids. In nucleotides, the CDR3 is TGTGCCACCAAACAGGGGGCTGGGGTGAACACTGAAGCTTTCTTT. This codes for CATKQGAGVNTEAFF.

Here the CDR3 reads CASSHLDSGANVLTF. CDR3 DNA: TGTGCCAGCTCACATTTAGACTCTGGGGCCAACGTCCTGACTTTC. The rearrangement links TRBV18 to TRBJ2-6; D remains unclear. This CDR3 region has 15 residues. The germline gives CDR1 KGHSH, CDR2 LQKENI. V lost 4 bases, J lost 0 bases, and 7 bases lay in between.

The chain links TRBV2 to TRBJ1-1; 10 nucleotides agree with TRBD1. The germline V gene has CDR1 SNHLY and CDR2 FYNNEI. The CDR3 has 14 residues. V lost 6 bases to trimming and J lost 4 bases; unmatched junction nucleotides: 5. The CDR3, as DNA: TGTGCCAGCAGCGACAGGGGGCGCGTCACTGAAGCTTTCTTT. Protein: CASSDRGRVTEAFF.

The V and J genes are TRBV28 and TRBJ1-1; D perhaps matches TRBD1 (5 bases). Germline V gives CDR1 MDHEN, CDR2 SYDVKM. The V end lost 10 bases, the J end lost 1 base, and 10 bases lay between the germline ends. This CDR3 has 12 amino acids. DNA for the CDR3: TGTGCCACCCAGGGCTCGAACACTGAAGCTTTCTTT. Encoded protein: CATQGSNTEAFF. Supplemented by reference TRBV28 and TRBJ1-1, the full variable domain reads DVKVTQSSRYLVKRTGEKVFLECVQDMDHENMFWYRQDPGLGLRLIYFSYDVKMKEKGDIPEGYSVSREKKERFSLILESASTNQTSMYLCATQGSNTEAFFGQGTRLTVV.

The gene calls are TRBV6-4 and TRBJ2-1, with TRBD2 matching 10 bases. The trim removed 7 bases at V and 5 bases at J, leaving 8 bases unmatched. CDR1 and CDR2 (germline): MRHNA, SNTAGT. The CDR3 is made up of 15 amino acids. The chain's CDR3 is CASMLSAGGHNEQFF. In DNA form, the CDR3 reads TGTGCCAGCATGTTATCAGCGGGGGGGCACAATGAGCAGTTCTTC.

The sample holds one count of this clone. The chain combines TRBV19 with TRBJ1-5; possibly TRBD1 for D (5 bases). CDR3 size: 14 residues. Germline V CDR1 and CDR2: LNHDA, SQIVND (reference sequence). V was clipped by 2 bases and J by 5 bases, with 10 bases between them. Here the CDR3 DNA reads TGTGCCAGTAGTATATGGCAGGGCGATCAGCCCCAGCATTTT. Translation gives CASSIWQGDQPQHF.